The 19 T cell receptor beta chains in this list originate from one sample, sequenced in a study of blood T cell repertoires in COVID-19 (TCRdb year 2020). To prepare the library, the immunoSEQ multiplex PCR assay was applied. TCRdb re-hosts the immuneACCESS table, in-frame sequences only. Its copies lack some clones; in the studies checked, an unresolved V gene accounts for under half of them, and the cause for the rest is not known. The sample table lists over 250,000 clones, less than 90% of them with a count of one. The ten top clones hold less than 5% of the sample. Specimen: peripheral blood. Receptors were obtained from a man aged 60 to 69 who had recovered from COVID-19.

V and J are TRBV21-1 and TRBJ2-5; TRBD2 was called by the table and not checked on the DNA. TRBV21-1 is a pseudogene. The CDR3 runs to 15 residues. The CDR3 nucleotides are TGTGCCAGCAGGACGGGACTAGAGGAAAAAGAGACCCAGTACTTC. Protein product: CASRTGLEEKETQYF.

Remarks on this clone: One end of the junction is discordant with germline, which a read error may explain. The chain combines TRBV18 with TRBJ1-2; the D is unclear. The V gene's germline CDR1 is KGHSH and CDR2 LQKENI. The CDR3 has 13 amino acids. The CDR3 spells CASSPPGSPLIGF. CDR3 DNA sequence: TGTGCCAGCTCACCACCAGGGAGCCCTCTAATCGGCTTC.

The V gene is TRBV10-3, the J gene TRBJ2-7; 10 bases are a match to TRBD2. CDR1 is ENHRY, CDR2 SYGVKD, per germline. With 6 bases clipped from V and 6 bases from J, the junction kept 11 bases outside the gene matches. CDR3 length: 15 residues. CDR3 loop: CAISHSSGGIGEQYF. The CDR3 DNA follows: TGTGCCATCAGCCACTCTAGCGGGGGAATAGGCGAGCAGTACTTC.

V gene TRBV7-9 combines with J gene TRBJ1-1, with a tentative D call TRBD1 (5 bases). The CDR3 spans 15 residues. In germline, CDR1 is SEHNR, CDR2 FQNEAQ (reference sequence). V was cut by 5 bases and J by 2 bases, with 15 bases left in between. The CDR3 loop reads CASSPGGAENTEAFF. CDR3 nucleotides: TGTGCCAGCAGCCCAGGAGGGGCGGAAAACACTGAAGCTTTCTTT.

The chain joins TRBV18 to TRBJ2-6; the D is unclear. Trimming removed 3 bases from V and 0 bases from J, with 9 bases in between. CDR1 and CDR2 (germline): KGHSH, LQKENI. The CDR3 covers 16 residues. CDR3 loop: CASSPGRPSGANVLTF. In nucleotides, the CDR3 is TGTGCCAGCTCACCTGGCAGGCCCTCTGGGGCCAACGTCCTGACTTTC.

The genes are TRBV3-1 (or the pseudogene TRBV3-2) and TRBJ1-2; perhaps TRBD1 as D (6 bases). V was pared by 1 base and J by 8 bases, with 17 bases between. Germline lookup yields CDR1 LGHDT and CDR2 YNNKEL (reference sequence). This CDR3 contains 15 residues. The CDR3 here is CASSQVGARGGGYTF. The CDR3 DNA follows: TGTGCCAGCAGCCAAGTGGGCGCCAGGGGAGGGGGCTACACCTTC.

The V gene is TRBV5-5, the J gene TRBJ1-2; 7 bases fit TRBD1. V was clipped by 1 base and J by 2 bases; unmatched bases: 5. The CDR3 sequence is 15 residues long. Germline V gene lookup returns CDR1 SGHKS and CDR2 YYEKEE (reference sequence). In DNA form, the CDR3 reads TGTGCCAGCAGCTTGATTGGACAGGACAACTATGGCTACACCTTC. Protein product: CASSLIGQDNYGYTF.

V usage is TRBV2 and J usage is TRBJ1-1; D remains ambiguous. Per germline, CDR1 SNHLY and CDR2 FYNNEI. The germline V and J ends were trimmed by 2 bases and 2 bases, with 6 bases remaining between them. CDR3 length: 13 amino acids. The CDR3, as DNA: TGTGCCAGCAGTGAAAGCCGAAACACTGAAGCTTTCTTT. Its translation is CASSESRNTEAFF.

V and J are TRBV29-1 and TRBJ2-7, with D maybe TRBD2 (5 bases). The V gene's germline CDR1 is SQVTM and CDR2 ANQGSEA. The CDR3 totals 13 residues. The V end was cut by 2 bases, the J end by 9 bases, with 17 bases between. The CDR3 DNA sequence: TGCAGCGTTGAAAAGGCGGGTTCCTGGGGGCAGTACTTC. Its translation: CSVEKAGSWGQYF.

The CDR3 here is CASSIGHNGDQPQHF. The CDR3 coding sequence is TGTGCCAGTAGTATAGGCCATAACGGGGATCAGCCCCAGCATTTT. The V gene is TRBV19, the J gene TRBJ1-5; D ambiguous. Germline CDR1 LNHDA, CDR2 SQIVND (reference sequence). The V and J ends lost 1 base and 5 bases respectively, with 12 bases between them. This CDR3 contains 15 residues.

This rearrangement joins TRBV7-9 to TRBJ2-7, with D tentatively TRBD1 (6 bases). Germline CDR1 reads SEHNR; CDR2 reads FQNEAQ (reference sequence). Between the trimmed V and J ends, which lost 0 bases and 13 bases, there was a span of 10 bases. The CDR3 has 11 residues. DNA of the CDR3: TGTGCCAGCAGCTTAGCGGCAGGGGCTTACTTC. Its translation: CASSLAAGAYF.

This clone was detected a few times. CDR3 residues: CASSQDVVTGLYNEQFF. The DNA of the CDR3 is TGTGCCAGCAGCCAAGATGTTGTAACAGGGCTATACAATGAGCAGTTCTTC. The chain links TRBV4-2 to TRBJ2-1, with a weak D call TRBD1 (6 bases). The V gene lost 0 bases and the J gene lost 4 bases, with 16 bases spanning the gap. There are 17 residues in the CDR3. Germline V CDR1 and CDR2: LGHNA, YNFKEQ.

V gene TRBV5-5 combines with J gene TRBJ2-7; 8 bases are shared with TRBD1. The V gene end was trimmed by 4 bases and the J gene end by 3 bases; junction bases not matched to a gene: 9. CDR3 length: 15 residues. Germline lookup yields CDR1 SGHKS and CDR2 YYEKEE (reference sequence). CDR3 residues: CASSVVQGAGYEQYF. The DNA for the CDR3 is TGTGCCAGCAGCGTGGTGCAGGGGGCGGGCTACGAGCAGTACTTC. The full variable domain, rest sourced from reference TRBV5-5 and TRBJ2-7, is DAGVTQSPTHLIKTRGQQVTLRCSPISGHKSVSWYQQVLGQGPQFIFQYYEKEERGRGNFPDRFSARQFPNYSSELNVNALLLGDSALYLCASSVVQGAGYEQYFGPGTRLTVT.

The rearrangement links TRBV9 to TRBJ2-7, with 11 bases aligning to TRBD2. This CDR3 comprises 16 residues. Per the germline V gene, CDR1 is SGDLS and CDR2 is YYNGEE. V was clipped by 0 bases and J by 3 bases; unmatched bases: 5. The CDR3 here is CASSVEIAGGRYEQYF. CDR3 in DNA: TGTGCCAGCAGCGTAGAGATAGCGGGGGGGCGCTACGAGCAGTACTTC. The entire variable domain, with the rest obtained from reference TRBV9 and TRBJ2-7, is as follows: DSGVTQTPKHLITATGQRVTLRCSPRSGDLSVYWYQQSLDQGLQFLIQYYNGEERAKGNILERFSAQQFPDLHSELNLSSLELGDSALYFCASSVEIAGGRYEQYFGPGTRLTVT.

V gene TRBV7-2 combines with J gene TRBJ2-7, with 12 nucleotides matching TRBD2. V trimming: 7 bases; J trimming: 4 bases; junction bases outside the gene matches: 5. Per the germline V gene, CDR1 is SGHTA and CDR2 is FQGNSA. This CDR3 contains 14 residues. The CDR3 sequence: CASNLAGGRYEQYF. The CDR3 DNA reads TGTGCCAGCAACCTAGCGGGGGGGCGGTACGAGCAGTACTTC.

The genes are TRBV10-2 and TRBJ1-2, with 9 positions matching TRBD1. Germline-derived CDR1 and CDR2 are WSHSY and SAAADI. V shed 4 bases, J shed 5 bases, and the junction held 11 bases outside the gene matches. This CDR3 is built from 16 residues. CDR3 DNA: TGCGCCAGCAGTGGAGCCCCCGGGACAGGGATTTATGGCTACACCTTC. It is translated as CASSGAPGTGIYGYTF.

The genes are TRBV13 and TRBJ1-3, with TRBD1 identical over 8 bases. In germline, CDR1 is PRHDT, CDR2 FYEKMQ (reference sequence). Trimming took 3 bases from V and 1 from J; bases not matched to a gene: 17. The CDR3 consists of 20 residues. This chain's CDR3 is CASSFSQGAMLIGSGNTIYF. The CDR3 coding sequence is TGTGCCAGCAGCTTCTCTCAGGGGGCGATGCTGATTGGATCTGGAAACACCATATATTTT.

This clone occurred once. This chain joins TRBV5-4 and TRBJ2-7, with 8 positions matching TRBD2. The CDR3 extends over 15 amino acids. Trimming took 4 bases from V and 6 from J; bases not matched to a gene: 12. Germline V gene data show CDR1 as SGHNT and CDR2 as YYREEE (reference sequence). The CDR3, as DNA: TGTGCCAGCAGCCCCCCCCGGGTAGCGGGGTCCGAGCAGTACTTC. Translating gives CASSPPRVAGSEQYF.

CDR3 protein: CASSLTRDSNQPQHF. The DNA for the CDR3 is TGTGCCAGCAGCTTAACTCGGGATAGCAATCAGCCCCAGCATTTT. The genes are TRBV7-2 and TRBJ1-5; no firm D call. V was cut by 2 bases and J by 0 bases, with 8 bases left in between. Germline assignment: CDR1 SGHTA and CDR2 FQGNSA. This CDR3 is 15 amino acids long. Drawing the rest from reference TRBV7-2 and TRBJ1-5, the complete variable domain is GAGVSQSPSNKVTEKGKDVELRCDPISGHTALYWYRQSLGQGLEFLIYFQGNSAPDKSGLPSDRFSAERTGGSVSTLTIQRTQQEDSAVYLCASSLTRDSNQPQHFGDGTRLSIL.